Following are 9 T cell receptor beta chains from one sample sequenced in a study of blood T cell repertoires in COVID-19. Produced via immunoSEQ multiplex PCR; TCRdb's table is partial and in-frame only. Of 60,000 or so clones listed, about four fifths are singletons. The sample taken for sequencing was peripheral blood. These receptors all come from a human donor in a cohort sampled during active COVID-19.

This chain joins TRBV7-2 and TRBJ1-2; 9 bases map to TRBD1. The V segment lost 7 bases and the J segment 8 bases; nucleotides outside the gene matches: 5. Germline lookup yields CDR1 SGHTA and CDR2 FQGNSA. This CDR3 is built from 12 residues. CDR3 residues: CASNRDRDGYTF. CDR3 in DNA: TGTGCCAGCAACCGGGACAGGGACGGCTACACCTTC.

This chain links TRBV7-9 with TRBJ1-3, with D perhaps matching TRBD1 (6 bases). The CDR3 is 15 amino acids. V lost 6 bases to trimming and J lost 0 bases, with 12 bases between them. Germline loops: CDR1 SEHNR, CDR2 FQNEAQ (reference sequence). CDR3 in DNA: TGTGCCAGCAGAAAGGACAGCTTCTCTGGAAACACCATATATTTT. It codes for CASRKDSFSGNTIYF.

The gene calls are TRBV6-2 or TRBV6-3 and TRBJ2-5, with 9 bases lining up with TRBD2. There are 16 residues in the CDR3. The germline V gene has CDR1 MNHEY and CDR2 SVGEGT. With 5 bases clipped from V and 4 bases from J, the junction kept 11 bases outside the gene matches. CDR3 sequence: CASSRTSGWTRETQYF. CDR3 coding DNA: TGTGCCAGCAGTCGCACTAGCGGGTGGACCCGAGAGACCCAGTACTTC.

This chain links TRBV5-1 with TRBJ2-3; 8 bases agree with TRBD2. The ends lost 4 bases at V and 2 bases at J; junction bases unmatched: 6. The CDR3 runs to 15 residues. Germline CDR1 reads SGHRS; CDR2 reads YFSETQ. The CDR3 protein is CASSAGRAPTDTQYF. The CDR3 region has the DNA TGCGCCAGCAGCGCCGGGAGGGCCCCCACAGATACGCAGTATTTT.

The J gene is TRBJ2-1, the V gene TRBV6-5; 13 bases align to TRBD2. V shed 6 bases and J 6 bases; nucleotides not matched to a gene: 5. CDR3 length equals 15 residues. Germline lookup yields CDR1 MNHEY and CDR2 SVGAGI. The CDR3 DNA is TGTGCCAGCAGCCAGACTAGCGGGGGGTTCAATGAGCAGTTCTTC. Encoded protein: CASSQTSGGFNEQFF.

The V and J genes are TRBV5-4 and TRBJ2-1, with 9 bases aligning to TRBD1. The V and J ends lost 0 bases and 7 bases, in that order; junction bases with no gene match: 5. Germline V gene data show CDR1 as SGHNT and CDR2 as YYREEE (reference sequence). The CDR3 has 15 residues. The DNA for the CDR3 is TGTGCCAGCAGCTTGGACAGGGGGCGCGAAAATGAGCAGTTCTTC. This sequence encodes CASSLDRGRENEQFF.

J is TRBJ1-3 and V is TRBV7-9; D call uncertain. The germline V gene encodes CDR1 SEHNR and CDR2 FQNEAQ (reference sequence). V was trimmed by 6 bases and J by 2 bases, leaving 11 bases between them. The CDR3 is made up of 14 amino acids. The CDR3 protein is CASSQPGTGNTIYF. The CDR3 DNA reads as TGTGCCAGCAGTCAACCGGGAACTGGAAACACCATATATTTT.

The chain combines TRBV30 with TRBJ2-5, with 9 bases fitting TRBD1. The CDR3 has 15 residues. The germline V gene encodes CDR1 GTSNPN and CDR2 SVGIG (reference sequence). Losses at the gene ends were 2 bases for V and 5 bases for J; bases not matched to a gene: 9. The CDR3 nucleotides are TGTGCCTGGAGTCCGGGACAGGGTTTTGGTGAGACCCAGTACTTC. As protein: CAWSPGQGFGETQYF.

This clone was observed once. The J gene is TRBJ1-5, the V gene TRBV19; TRBD1 agrees at 7 bases. CDR1 is LNHDA, CDR2 SQIVND, per germline (reference sequence). The ends lost 6 bases at V and 1 base at J; junction bases unmatched: 3. The CDR3 has 14 amino acids. CDR3 protein: CASRNRGSNQPQHF. The CDR3 coding sequence is TGTGCCAGTAGGAACAGGGGAAGCAATCAGCCCCAGCATTTT.